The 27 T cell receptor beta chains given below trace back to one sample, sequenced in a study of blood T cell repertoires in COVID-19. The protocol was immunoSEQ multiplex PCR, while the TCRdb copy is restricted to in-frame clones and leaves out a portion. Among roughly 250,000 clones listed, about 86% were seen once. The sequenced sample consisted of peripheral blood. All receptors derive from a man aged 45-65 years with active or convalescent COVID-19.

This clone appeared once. The CDR3 DNA is TGTGCCAGCAGTTCCCCGGGACAGGGGGCGAACTATGGCTACACCTTC. It translates to CASSSPGQGANYGYTF. The rearrangement links TRBV27 to TRBJ1-2; 12 bases match TRBD1. The CDR3 loop spans 16 amino acids. Germline V gene sequence: CDR1 MNHEY, CDR2 SMNVEV (reference sequence). The V segment lost 4 bases and the J segment 2 bases; nucleotides outside the gene matches: 5.

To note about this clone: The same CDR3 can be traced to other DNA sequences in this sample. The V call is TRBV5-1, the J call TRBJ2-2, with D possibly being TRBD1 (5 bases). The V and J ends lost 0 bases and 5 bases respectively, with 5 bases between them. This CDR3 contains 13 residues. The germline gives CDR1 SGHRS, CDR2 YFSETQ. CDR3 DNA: TGCGCCAGCAGCTTGGCAGGGACCGGGGAGCTGTTTTTT. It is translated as CASSLAGTGELFF.

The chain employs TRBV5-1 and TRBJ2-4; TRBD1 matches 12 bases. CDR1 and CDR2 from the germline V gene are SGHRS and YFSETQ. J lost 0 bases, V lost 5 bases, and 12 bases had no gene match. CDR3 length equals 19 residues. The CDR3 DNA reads TGCGCCAGCAGAAGCGCCCCGGGACAGGGGGCAATAGCCAAAAACATTCAGTACTTC. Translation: CASRSAPGQGAIAKNIQYF.

CDR3 nucleotide sequence: TGTGCCATCACCTTAGGACAGGACAACACTGAAGCTTTCTTT. It codes for CAITLGQDNTEAFF. The V gene is TRBV10-3, the J gene TRBJ1-1, with TRBD1 matching 7 bases. Germline V CDR1 and CDR2: ENHRY, SYGVKD. The CDR3 sequence is 14 residues long. Trimming took 7 bases from V and 2 from J; bases not matched to a gene: 7.

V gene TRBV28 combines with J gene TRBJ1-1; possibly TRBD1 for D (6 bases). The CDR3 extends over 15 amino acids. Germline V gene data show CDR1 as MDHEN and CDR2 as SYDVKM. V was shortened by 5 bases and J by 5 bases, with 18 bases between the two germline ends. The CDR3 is CASSPPRGAGTEAFF. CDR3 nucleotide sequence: TGTGCCAGCAGTCCCCCCCGGGGGGCAGGGACTGAAGCTTTCTTT.

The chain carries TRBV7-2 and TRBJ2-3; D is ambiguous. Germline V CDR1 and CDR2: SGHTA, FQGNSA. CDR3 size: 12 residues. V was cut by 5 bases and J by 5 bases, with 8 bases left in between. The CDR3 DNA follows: TGTGCCAGCAGCCAACGGGTAGATACGCAGTATTTT. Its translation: CASSQRVDTQYF.

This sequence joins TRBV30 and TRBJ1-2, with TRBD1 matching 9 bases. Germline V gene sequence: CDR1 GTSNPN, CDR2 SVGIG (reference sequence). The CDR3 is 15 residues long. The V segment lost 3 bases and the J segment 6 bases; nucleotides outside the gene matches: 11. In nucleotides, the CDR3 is TGTGCCTGGAGAATCCTTAGGACAGGGGCGGATGGCTACACCTTC. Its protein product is CAWRILRTGADGYTF.

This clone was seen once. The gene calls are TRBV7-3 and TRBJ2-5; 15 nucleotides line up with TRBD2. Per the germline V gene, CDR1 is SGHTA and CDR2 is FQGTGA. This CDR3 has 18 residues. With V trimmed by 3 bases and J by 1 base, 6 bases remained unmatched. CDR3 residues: CASSFGGLAGGTQETQYF. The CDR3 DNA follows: TGTGCCAGCAGCTTCGGCGGACTAGCGGGGGGGACCCAAGAGACCCAGTACTTC.

The CDR3 reads CASSSPQGKNTEAFF. CDR3 in DNA: TGTGCCAGCAGCTCACCCCAGGGTAAAAACACTGAAGCTTTCTTT. The chain joins TRBV7-9 to TRBJ1-1, with D possibly TRBD1 on 5 matching bases. Per germline, CDR1 SEHNR and CDR2 FQNEAQ (reference sequence). There are 15 residues in the CDR3. The V end was cut by 4 bases, the J end by 2 bases, with 14 bases between.

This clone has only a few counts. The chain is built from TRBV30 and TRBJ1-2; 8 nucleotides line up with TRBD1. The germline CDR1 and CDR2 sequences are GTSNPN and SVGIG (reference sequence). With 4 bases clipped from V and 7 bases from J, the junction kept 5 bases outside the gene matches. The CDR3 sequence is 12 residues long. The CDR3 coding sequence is TGTGCCTGGATGGCAGGGGGCTTTGGCTACACCTTC. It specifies CAWMAGGFGYTF.

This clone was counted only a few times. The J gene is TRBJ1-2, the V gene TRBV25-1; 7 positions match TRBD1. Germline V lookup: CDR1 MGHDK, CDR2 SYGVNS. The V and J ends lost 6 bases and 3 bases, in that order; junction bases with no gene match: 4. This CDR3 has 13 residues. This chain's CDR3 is CASRGQVDYGYTF. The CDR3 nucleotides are TGTGCCAGCAGAGGACAGGTGGACTATGGCTACACCTTC.

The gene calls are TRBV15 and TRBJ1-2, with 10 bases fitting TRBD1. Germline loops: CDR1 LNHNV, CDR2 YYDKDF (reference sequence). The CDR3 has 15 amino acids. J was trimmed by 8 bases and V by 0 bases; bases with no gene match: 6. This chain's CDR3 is CATSRERGTGEGYTF. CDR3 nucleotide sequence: TGTGCCACCAGCAGAGAGAGGGGGACAGGGGAAGGCTACACCTTC.

The CDR3, as DNA: TGTGCCAGCAGCCGAGGGACTAACTCCTACAATGAGCAGTTCTTC. It encodes CASSRGTNSYNEQFF. The chain is built from TRBV4-2 and TRBJ2-1; 7 nucleotides agree with TRBD2. Trimming took 4 bases from V and 0 from J; bases not matched to a gene: 3. The CDR3 consists of 15 residues. Germline V gives CDR1 LGHNA, CDR2 YNFKEQ.

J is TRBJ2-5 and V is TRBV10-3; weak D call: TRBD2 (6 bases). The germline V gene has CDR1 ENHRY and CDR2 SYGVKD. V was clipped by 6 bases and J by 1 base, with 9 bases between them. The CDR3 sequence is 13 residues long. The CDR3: CAIRTSLQETQYF. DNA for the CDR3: TGTGCCATCAGAACTAGCCTCCAAGAGACCCAGTACTTC.

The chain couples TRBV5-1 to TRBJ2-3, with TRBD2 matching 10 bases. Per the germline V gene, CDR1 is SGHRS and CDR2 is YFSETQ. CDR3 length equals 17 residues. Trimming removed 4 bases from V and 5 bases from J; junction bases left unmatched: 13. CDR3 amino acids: CASSGGASGGRGDTQYF. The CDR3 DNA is TGCGCCAGCAGCGGAGGGGCTAGCGGGGGCAGGGGAGATACGCAGTATTTT.

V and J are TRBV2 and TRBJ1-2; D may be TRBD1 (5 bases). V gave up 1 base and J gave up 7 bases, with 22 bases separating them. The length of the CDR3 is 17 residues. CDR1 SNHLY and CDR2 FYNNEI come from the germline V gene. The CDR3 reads CASSEGRLRRTIGGYTF. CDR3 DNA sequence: TGTGCCAGCAGTGAAGGTCGCCTAAGACGGACAATAGGTGGCTACACCTTC.

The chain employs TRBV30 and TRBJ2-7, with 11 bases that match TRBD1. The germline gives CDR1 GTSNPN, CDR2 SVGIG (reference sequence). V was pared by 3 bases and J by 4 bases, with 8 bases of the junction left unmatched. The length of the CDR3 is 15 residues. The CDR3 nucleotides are TGTGCCTGGAGGGCCGCGGACAGGGGGCGGTACGAGCAGTACTTC. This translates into CAWRAADRGRYEQYF.

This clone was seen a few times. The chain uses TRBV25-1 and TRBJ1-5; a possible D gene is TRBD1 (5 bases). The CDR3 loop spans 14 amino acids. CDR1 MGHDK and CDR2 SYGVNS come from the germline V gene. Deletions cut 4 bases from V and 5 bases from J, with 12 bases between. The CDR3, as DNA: TGTGCCAGCAGTGCCTCGGGGGATTATCAGCCCCAGCATTTT. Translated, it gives CASSASGDYQPQHF.

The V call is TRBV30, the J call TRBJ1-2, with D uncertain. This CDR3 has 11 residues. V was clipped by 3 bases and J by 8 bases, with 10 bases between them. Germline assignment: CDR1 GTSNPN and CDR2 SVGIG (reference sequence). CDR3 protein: CAWRGSWGYTF. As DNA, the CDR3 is TGTGCCTGGAGAGGGAGTTGGGGCTACACCTTC.

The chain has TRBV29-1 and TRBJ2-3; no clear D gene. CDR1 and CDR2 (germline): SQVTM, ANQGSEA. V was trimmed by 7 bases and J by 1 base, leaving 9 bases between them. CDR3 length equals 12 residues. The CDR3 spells CSAVTGTDTQYF. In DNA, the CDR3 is TGCAGCGCCGTGACTGGCACAGATACGCAGTATTTT.

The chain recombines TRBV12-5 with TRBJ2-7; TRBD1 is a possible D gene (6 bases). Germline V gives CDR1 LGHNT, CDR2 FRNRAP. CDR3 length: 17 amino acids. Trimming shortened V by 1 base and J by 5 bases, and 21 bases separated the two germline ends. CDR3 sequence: CASGLARLDSLGNEQYF. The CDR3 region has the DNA TGTGCTAGTGGTTTGGCTAGATTGGACAGCTTAGGAAACGAGCAGTACTTC.

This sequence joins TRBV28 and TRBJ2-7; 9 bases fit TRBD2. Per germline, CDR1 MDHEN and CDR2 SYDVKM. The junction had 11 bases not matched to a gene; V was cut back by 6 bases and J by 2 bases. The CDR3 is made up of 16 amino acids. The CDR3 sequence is CASSPTVLAGPYEQYF. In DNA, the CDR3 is TGTGCCAGCAGCCCAACCGTTCTAGCGGGGCCCTACGAGCAGTACTTC.

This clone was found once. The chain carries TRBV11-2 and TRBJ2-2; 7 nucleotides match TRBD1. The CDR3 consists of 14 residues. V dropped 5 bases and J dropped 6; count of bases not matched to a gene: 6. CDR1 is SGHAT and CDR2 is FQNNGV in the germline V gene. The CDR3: CASSRLQGAGELFF. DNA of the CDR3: TGTGCCAGCAGCCGTCTCCAGGGGGCCGGGGAGCTGTTTTTT.

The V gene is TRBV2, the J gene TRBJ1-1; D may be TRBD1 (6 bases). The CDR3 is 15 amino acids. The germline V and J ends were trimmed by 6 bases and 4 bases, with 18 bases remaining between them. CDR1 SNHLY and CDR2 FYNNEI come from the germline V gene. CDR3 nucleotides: TGTGCCAGCAGCCGCAGACAGGCATTGGGCACTGAAGCTTTCTTT. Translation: CASSRRQALGTEAFF.

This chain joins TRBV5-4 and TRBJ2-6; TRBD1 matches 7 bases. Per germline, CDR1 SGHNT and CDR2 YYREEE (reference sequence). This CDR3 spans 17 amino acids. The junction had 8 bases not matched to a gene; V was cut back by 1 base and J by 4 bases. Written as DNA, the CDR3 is TGTGCCAGCAGCTTGAGGGGGCGGTTGTCCGGGGCCAACGTCCTGACTTTC. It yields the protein CASSLRGRLSGANVLTF.

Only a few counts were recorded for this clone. In DNA, the CDR3 is TGCGCCAGCGGGGCGATTGGGGAGCCCCAGCATTTT. Protein product: CASGAIGEPQHF. The chain recombines TRBV4-1 with TRBJ1-5; TRBD1 might be the D (5 bases). Germline V lookup: CDR1 MGHRA, CDR2 YSYEKL. The CDR3 is 12 residues long. The ends were cut back, 8 bases at V and 8 bases at J, with 13 bases in the middle.

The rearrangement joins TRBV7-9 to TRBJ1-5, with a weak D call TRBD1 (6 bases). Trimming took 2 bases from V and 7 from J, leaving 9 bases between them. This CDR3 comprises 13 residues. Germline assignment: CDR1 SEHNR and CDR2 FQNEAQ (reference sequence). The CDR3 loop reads CASSLRGGQPQHF. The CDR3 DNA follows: TGTGCCAGCAGCTTAAGGGGGGGGCAGCCCCAGCATTTT.